These 3 T cell receptor beta chains originate from one sample sequenced in a study of OX40 agonist ivuxolimab in advanced cancers. Assay: immunoSEQ multiplex PCR; the TCRdb copy retains only in-frame clones and omits some. The top ten hold about 5.5% of the sample, which has about 68,000 clones, 85% to 95% seen once. The specimen comprised CD4+ or CD8+ T cells sorted from blood, sampled in a trial of the OX40 agonist ivuxolimab. The receptors were sampled from an adult with an advanced solid tumor such as melanoma, head and neck, liver or kidney cancer.

With regard to this clone: The same CDR3 can be traced to other DNA sequences in this sample. The chain employs TRBV14 and TRBJ2-7; D is unclear. Germline-derived CDR1 and CDR2 are SGHDN and FVKESK. This CDR3 is 13 amino acids long. V lost 1 base and J 0 bases, leaving 4 bases between the germline ends. As DNA, the CDR3 is TGTGCCAGCAGCCAAGGCAGCTCCTACGAGCAGTACTTC. The encoded protein is CASSQGSSYEQYF. The entire variable domain, with the rest obtained from reference TRBV14 and TRBJ2-7, is as follows: EAGVTQFPSHSVIEKGQTVTLRCDPISGHDNLYWYRRVMGKEIKFLLHFVKESKQDESGMPNNRFLAERTGGTYSTLKVQPAELEDSGVYFCASSQGSSYEQYFGPGTRLTVT.

The gene calls are TRBV15 and TRBJ2-7; a weak D match, TRBD2 (5 bases). Germline V lookup: CDR1 LNHNV, CDR2 YYDKDF (reference sequence). Trimming left V 0 bases short and J 5 bases short, with 11 bases between. CDR3 length equals 14 residues. The CDR3 protein is CATSRDPLADEQYF. In DNA form, the CDR3 reads TGTGCCACCAGCAGAGATCCCCTAGCAGACGAGCAGTACTTC.

With respect to this clone: This sample includes further DNA sequences coding for the same CDR3. The chain links TRBV7-9 to TRBJ1-2, with a possible D match to TRBD1 (6 bases). Germline V gives CDR1 SEHNR, CDR2 FQNEAQ (reference sequence). The CDR3 runs to 14 residues. Trimming took off 5 bases at V and 6 bases at J, with 16 bases between the two ends. CDR3 DNA: TGTGCCAGCAGCGGGACGGACAGAGTCGATGGCTACACCTTC. Protein: CASSGTDRVDGYTF.